A selection of T cell receptor beta chains follows, all from one sample in a study of T cell responses to AZD1222 COVID-19 vaccine. TCRdb's table, derived via immunoSEQ multiplex PCR, lists solely in-frame clones and lacks some. The table has about 180,000 clones, around 88% seen once. Sample: peripheral blood, taken 28 days after the second AZD1222 dose. The receptors derive from an adult who received the AZD1222 COVID-19 vaccine. CDR3s include the opening cysteine and the closing phenylalanine or tryptophan. D genes are given only for firm matches.

J gene: TRBJ2-5
D gene: NA
CDR3 length: 13
V gene: TRBV7-3
CDR3 protein: CASSLERQETQYF

J gene: TRBJ2-3
D gene: TRBD2
CDR3 length: 18
V gene: TRBV6-6
CDR3 protein: CASSRKTSGGANTDTQYF

J gene: TRBJ2-1
D gene: NA
CDR3 length: 18
V gene: TRBV11-2
CDR3 protein: CASSLRGGVTDTYNEQFF

J gene: TRBJ1-5
D gene: NA
CDR3 length: 16
V gene: TRBV15
CDR3 protein: CATSRPPLHSNQPQHF

J gene: TRBJ2-3
D gene: TRBD2
CDR3 length: 16
V gene: TRBV11-2
CDR3 protein: CASSPRAGESTDTQYF

J gene: TRBJ2-7
D gene: NA
CDR3 length: 15
V gene: TRBV6-5
CDR3 protein: CASSYSPQGSYEQYF

J gene: TRBJ1-2
D gene: NA
CDR3 length: 15
V gene: TRBV19
CDR3 protein: CASSISVGGADGYTF

J gene: TRBJ2-2
D gene: TRBD1
CDR3 length: 16
V gene: TRBV27
CDR3 protein: CASGIVAGQGLGELFF

J gene: TRBJ1-1
D gene: NA
CDR3 length: 15
V gene: TRBV5-4
CDR3 protein: CASSLSRQGHTEAFF

J gene: TRBJ1-5
D gene: NA
CDR3 length: 14
V gene: TRBV18
CDR3 protein: CASSPGLSNQPQHF

J gene: TRBJ1-5
D gene: NA
CDR3 length: 15
V gene: TRBV2
CDR3 protein: CASSGGAASNQPQHF

J gene: TRBJ1-2
D gene: NA
CDR3 length: 13
V gene: TRBV2
CDR3 protein: CASSDSGFYGYTF

J gene: TRBJ1-5
D gene: NA
CDR3 length: 15
V gene: TRBV5-6
CDR3 protein: CASSLGGAPNQPQHF

J gene: TRBJ1-6
D gene: NA
CDR3 length: 20
V gene: TRBV30
CDR3 protein: CAWSTTSDGLFSSYNSPLHF

J gene: TRBJ2-7
D gene: NA
CDR3 length: 16
V gene: TRBV7-3
CDR3 protein: CASSLTGRPGFGEQYF

J gene: TRBJ1-5
D gene: NA
CDR3 length: 12
V gene: TRBV28
CDR3 protein: CATLGADQPQHF

J gene: TRBJ1-1
D gene: NA
CDR3 length: 13
V gene: TRBV5-1
CDR3 protein: CASSLEGNTEAFF

J gene: TRBJ1-2
D gene: NA
CDR3 length: 12
V gene: TRBV7-8
CDR3 protein: CASSLREEGYTF

J gene: TRBJ2-5
D gene: TRBD1
CDR3 length: 14
V gene: TRBV5-1
CDR3 protein: CASSLGGGVETQYF

J gene: TRBJ2-2
D gene: NA
CDR3 length: 13
V gene: TRBV30
CDR3 protein: CASPDVGKGELFF

J gene: TRBJ2-2
D gene: TRBD1
CDR3 length: 15
V gene: TRBV11-2
CDR3 protein: CASFRTGPGTGELFF

J gene: TRBJ1-2
D gene: NA
CDR3 length: 17
V gene: TRBV2
CDR3 protein: CASSEGLGGANNYGYTF

J gene: TRBJ2-5
D gene: NA
CDR3 length: 14
V gene: TRBV28
CDR3 protein: CASSLGGDWKTQYF

J gene: TRBJ1-1
D gene: NA
CDR3 length: 15
V gene: TRBV5-5
CDR3 protein: CASSLALGLNTEAFF